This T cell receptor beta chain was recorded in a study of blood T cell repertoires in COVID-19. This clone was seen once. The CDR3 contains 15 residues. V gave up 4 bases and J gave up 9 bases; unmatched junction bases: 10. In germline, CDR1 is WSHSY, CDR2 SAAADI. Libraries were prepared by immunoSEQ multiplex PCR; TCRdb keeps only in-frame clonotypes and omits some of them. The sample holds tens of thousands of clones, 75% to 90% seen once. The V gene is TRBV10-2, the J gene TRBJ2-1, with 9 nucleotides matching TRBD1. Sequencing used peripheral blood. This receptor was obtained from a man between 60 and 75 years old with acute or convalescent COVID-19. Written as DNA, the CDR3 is TGCGCCAGCAGTGTAGTTGGACAGGGGTCAGGTGAGCAGTTCTTC. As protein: CASSVVGQGSGEQFF.